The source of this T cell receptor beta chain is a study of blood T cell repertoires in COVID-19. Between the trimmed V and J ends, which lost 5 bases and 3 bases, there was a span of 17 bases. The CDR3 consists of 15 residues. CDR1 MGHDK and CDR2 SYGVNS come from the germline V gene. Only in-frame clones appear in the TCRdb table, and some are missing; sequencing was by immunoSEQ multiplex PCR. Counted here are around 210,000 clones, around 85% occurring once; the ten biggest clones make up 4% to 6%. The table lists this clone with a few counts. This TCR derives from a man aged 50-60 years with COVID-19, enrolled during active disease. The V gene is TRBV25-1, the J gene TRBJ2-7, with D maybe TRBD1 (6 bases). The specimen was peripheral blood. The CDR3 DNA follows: TGTGCCAGCAGTATTCCCCCGACAGGCTGCTACGAGCAGTACTTC. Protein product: CASSIPPTGCYEQYF.